The 7 T cell receptor beta chains below come from one sample, sequenced in a study of beta chain features in type 1 diabetes. Study-wide results and limits: Type 1 diabetes patients had TCRB CDR3s that were shorter (moderately but significantly so) in all four CD4+ subsets.

What was sequenced were expressed TCRB transcripts, since all of the isolated RNA had been reverse transcribed. The repertoire was sequenced with immunoSEQ multiplex PCR; TCRdb's copy has only in-frame clones and lacks some. Among 130,000 or so clones, approximately 9% were seen once, and the ten largest hold 0.6% to 0.9%. Their specific antigens are unknown. The sequencing input was central memory CD4+ T cells from blood. These receptors all come from a man younger than 40 with type 1 diabetes.

The chain carries TRBV29-1 and TRBJ2-5; tentative D call: TRBD1 (6 bases). Germline-derived CDR1 and CDR2 are SQVTM and ANQGSEA. The V end was cut by 6 bases, the J end by 1 base, with 15 bases between. The CDR3 consists of 14 residues. CDR3 sequence: CSVAGQSSQETQYF. DNA of the CDR3: TGCAGCGTGGCCGGACAGTCCTCCCAAGAGACCCAGTACTTC.

The chain uses TRBV2 and TRBJ2-3; D gene uncertain. This CDR3 region has 15 residues. Germline loops: CDR1 SNHLY, CDR2 FYNNEI. Trimming left V 6 bases short and J 0 bases short, with 13 bases between. DNA for the CDR3: TGTGCCAGCAGCTCGTTCAGATCTAGCACAGATACGCAGTATTTT. Translation: CASSSFRSSTDTQYF.

The rearrangement links TRBV7-9 to TRBJ1-1, with TRBD1 as a possible D gene (6 bases). Germline-derived CDR1 and CDR2 are SEHNR and FQNEAQ (reference sequence). This CDR3 contains 14 residues. Trimming took off 6 bases at V and 1 base at J, with 12 bases between the two ends. CDR3 amino acids: CASRPTGTNTEAFF. The CDR3 bases are TGTGCCAGCAGGCCCACAGGGACGAACACTGAAGCTTTCTTT.

Here the CDR3 reads CASSVDSNEKLFF. For the CDR3, the DNA is TGTGCCAGCAGCGTCGACAGTAATGAAAAACTGTTTTTT. This sequence joins TRBV9 and TRBJ1-4; a possible D gene is TRBD1 (5 bases). V lost 2 bases to trimming and J lost 4 bases, with 6 bases between them. Germline CDR1 reads SGDLS; CDR2 reads YYNGEE. This CDR3 spans 13 amino acids.

This clone was detected a few times. The V call is TRBV15, the J call TRBJ2-1; 8 bases fit TRBD2. The CDR3 length is 13 residues. After removal of 8 bases from V and 7 bases from J, the junction contained 7 bases not matched to a gene. The V gene's germline CDR1 is LNHNV and CDR2 YYDKDF (reference sequence). Here the CDR3 reads CATLGGAGNEQFF. Here the CDR3 DNA reads TGTGCCACCCTCGGGGGGGCGGGAAATGAGCAGTTCTTC.

The sample holds a few counts of this clone. The chain combines TRBV5-4 with TRBJ2-2; 7 positions agree with TRBD1. This CDR3 spans 14 amino acids. V shed 4 bases and J 7 bases; nucleotides not matched to a gene: 7. Germline V lookup: CDR1 SGHNT, CDR2 YYREEE (reference sequence). The CDR3: CASSPDRVFGELFF. Written as DNA, the CDR3 is TGTGCCAGCAGCCCCGACAGGGTTTTCGGGGAGCTGTTTTTT.

The CDR3 loop is CASSETPRGNGEQFF. In DNA, the CDR3 is TGTGCCAGCAGTGAGACACCCCGGGGGAACGGAGAGCAGTTCTTC. The V and J genes are TRBV2 and TRBJ2-1; possible D gene TRBD2, 6 bases. Germline CDR1 and CDR2: SNHLY and FYNNEI. The CDR3 contains 15 residues. Trimming removed 3 bases from V and 10 bases from J, with 19 bases in between.